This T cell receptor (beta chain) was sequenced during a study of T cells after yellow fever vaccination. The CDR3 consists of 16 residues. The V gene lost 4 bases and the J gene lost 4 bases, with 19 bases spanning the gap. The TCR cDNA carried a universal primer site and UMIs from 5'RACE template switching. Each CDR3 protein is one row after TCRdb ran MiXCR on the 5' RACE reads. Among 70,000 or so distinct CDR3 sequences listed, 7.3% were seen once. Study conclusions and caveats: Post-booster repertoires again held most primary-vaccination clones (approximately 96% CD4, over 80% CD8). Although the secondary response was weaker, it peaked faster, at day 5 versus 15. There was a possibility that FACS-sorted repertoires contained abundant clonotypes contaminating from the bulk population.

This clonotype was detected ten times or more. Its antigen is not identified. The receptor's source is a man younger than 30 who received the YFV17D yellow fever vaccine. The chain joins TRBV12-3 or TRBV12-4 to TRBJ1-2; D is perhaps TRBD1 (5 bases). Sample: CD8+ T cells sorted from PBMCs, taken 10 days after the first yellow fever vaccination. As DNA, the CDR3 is TGTGCCAGCAGTTGGAGAACGGGTTATGGGGCCTATGGCTACACCTTC. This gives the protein CASSWRTGYGAYGYTF.